What follows are 29 T cell receptor beta chains derived from one specimen sequenced in a study of T cell changes during pregnancy in multiple sclerosis. The repertoire was sequenced with immunoSEQ multiplex PCR; TCRdb's copy has only in-frame clones and lacks some. The data contain 40,000 to 50,000 clones, 89% of them singletons. The sequences come from CD4+ T cells from peripheral blood mononuclear cells, collected in the first trimester of pregnancy. The receptor source for this set is a female donor with multiple sclerosis, enrolled in a pregnancy study.

The V and J genes are TRBV12-5 and TRBJ1-5, with TRBD1 matching over 9 bases. The CDR3 is 18 amino acids. CDR1 is LGHNT, CDR2 FRNRAP, per germline. Losses at the gene ends were 1 base for V and 6 bases for J; bases not matched to a gene: 13. Here the CDR3 DNA reads TGTGCTAGTGGTTTGGCTTTATCCGGACAGGGGTACATTCAGCCCCAGCATTTT. Protein: CASGLALSGQGYIQPQHF.

The chain combines TRBV28 with TRBJ2-1; a weak D match, TRBD2 (6 bases). The V gene's germline CDR1 is MDHEN and CDR2 SYDVKM. This CDR3 has 16 amino acids. V was cut by 3 bases and J by 7 bases, with 19 bases left in between. CDR3 region: CASSLDLGTLANEQFF. Written as DNA, the CDR3 is TGTGCCAGCAGTTTGGATCTTGGGACTTTAGCTAATGAGCAGTTCTTC.

CDR3 sequence reads: CASREVQNTGELFF. In DNA form, the CDR3 reads TGTGCCAGCAGAGAGGTACAGAACACCGGGGAGCTGTTTTTT. The gene calls are TRBV11-3 and TRBJ2-2, with D hard to call. This CDR3 has 14 amino acids. CDR1 and CDR2 (germline): SGHNT, YENEEA. Trimming shortened V by 6 bases and J by 1 base, and 9 bases separated the two germline ends.

The V and J genes are TRBV6-5 and TRBJ2-1; TRBD1 aligns across 9 bases. The length of the CDR3 is 16 residues. The V and J ends lost 2 bases and 8 bases, in that order; junction bases with no gene match: 10. Germline V gives CDR1 MNHEY, CDR2 SVGAGI. CDR3 sequence: CASSYATGQGFDEQFF. Written as DNA, the CDR3 is TGTGCCAGCAGTTACGCTACGGGACAGGGTTTCGATGAGCAGTTCTTC.

V usage is TRBV7-9 and J usage is TRBJ1-5; 9 bases align to TRBD1. CDR1 is SEHNR, CDR2 FQNEAQ, per germline (reference sequence). The CDR3 extends over 14 amino acids. The junction had 3 bases not matched to a gene; V was cut back by 4 bases and J by 5 bases. The CDR3 DNA reads TGTGCCAGCAGCTCGGGACAGGGTCATCAGCCCCAGCATTTT. It yields the protein CASSSGQGHQPQHF.

This chain connects TRBV18 to TRBJ1-4; the D gene is possibly TRBD1 (6 bases). V lost 4 bases and J 8 bases, leaving 14 bases between the germline ends. The length of the CDR3 is 14 residues. The germline V gene has CDR1 KGHSH and CDR2 LQKENI. CDR3 amino acids: CASSRNRAEEKLFF. In nucleotides, the CDR3 is TGTGCCAGCTCACGGAACAGGGCGGAAGAAAAACTGTTTTTT. Using reference TRBV18 and TRBJ1-4 for the parts outside the CDR3, the full variable domain is NAGVMQNPRHLVRRRGQEARLRCSPMKGHSHVYWYRQLPEEGLKFMVYLQKENIIDESGMPKERFSAEFPKEGPSILRIQQVVRGDSAAYFCASSRNRAEEKLFFGSGTQLSVL.

This chain links TRBV10-2 with TRBJ2-7, with 8 bases fitting TRBD1. Germline values: CDR1 WSHSY, CDR2 SAAADI. The V gene end was trimmed by 4 bases and the J gene end by 3 bases; junction bases not matched to a gene: 5. The CDR3 totals 14 residues. The CDR3 region is CASSAGGVLYEQYF. The CDR3 DNA is TGCGCCAGCAGTGCAGGGGGCGTACTCTACGAGCAGTACTTC.

This chain joins TRBV6-1 and TRBJ2-1, with 7 bases matching TRBD2. Germline CDR1 reads MNHNS; CDR2 reads SASEGT. The CDR3 contains 15 residues. V was clipped by 2 bases and J by 6 bases; unmatched bases: 7. Written as DNA, the CDR3 is TGTGCCAGCAGTGAATGGCGGGAGCCCCCCAATGAGCAGTTCTTC. This translates into CASSEWREPPNEQFF.

The chain uses TRBV5-1 and TRBJ2-2; 9 positions agree with TRBD1. V trimming: 0 bases; J trimming: 2 bases; junction bases outside the gene matches: 5. The CDR3 sequence is 17 residues long. Germline V gives CDR1 SGHRS, CDR2 YFSETQ. This CDR3 is CASSLGRDRANTGELFF. CDR3 nucleotides: TGCGCCAGCAGCTTGGGACGGGACAGGGCAAACACCGGGGAGCTGTTTTTT.

The chain uses TRBV6-6 and TRBJ1-4; 9 positions match TRBD1. Per the germline V gene, CDR1 is MNHNY and CDR2 is SVGAGI (reference sequence). Trimming took 8 bases from V and 3 from J; bases not matched to a gene: 10. This CDR3 comprises 16 residues. CDR3 residues: CASGYVQGASNEKLFF. The CDR3, as DNA: TGTGCCAGCGGATACGTACAGGGGGCATCTAATGAAAAACTGTTTTTT.

The chain carries TRBV4-3 and TRBJ1-4; D uncertain. This CDR3 region has 16 residues. The ends were cut back, 1 base at V and 0 bases at J, with 9 bases in the middle. CDR1 is LGHNA and CDR2 is YSLEER in the germline V gene. The CDR3 bases are TGCGCCAGCAGCCAAGTAGAACTTGCAACTAATGAAAAACTGTTTTTT. Its protein is CASSQVELATNEKLFF.

The chain carries TRBV6-1 and TRBJ1-1; 8 bases align to TRBD1. Germline assignment: CDR1 MNHNS and CDR2 SASEGT. The CDR3 extends over 14 amino acids. J was trimmed by 4 bases and V by 2 bases; bases with no gene match: 3. Here the CDR3 DNA reads TGTGCCAGCAGTGAACCAGGGGGCGGCACTGAAGCTTTCTTT. Residues: CASSEPGGGTEAFF.

V is TRBV7-9 and J is TRBJ2-3, with TRBD1 matching 10 bases. V gave up 7 bases and J gave up 0 bases; unmatched junction bases: 13. The CDR3 runs 18 residues. The germline V gene encodes CDR1 SEHNR and CDR2 FQNEAQ (reference sequence). The CDR3 region has the DNA TGTGCCAGCACAACCAGGGGACAGGGGTATACTAGCACAGATACGCAGTATTTT. Its protein is CASTTRGQGYTSTDTQYF.

V gene TRBV18 combines with J gene TRBJ2-2; perhaps TRBD2 as D (5 bases). The CDR3 is 15 residues long. The V gene lost 0 bases and the J gene lost 9 bases, with 14 bases spanning the gap. Germline CDR1 is KGHSH and CDR2 is LQKENI. Written as DNA, the CDR3 is TGTGCCAGCTCACCACCGAGTCTAGCAATCCGGGAGCTGTTTTTT. Amino acid sequence: CASSPPSLAIRELFF.

The genes are TRBV5-8 and TRBJ1-1; D possibly corresponds to TRBD1 (5 bases). The CDR3 is 16 amino acids. V gave up 4 bases and J gave up 7 bases, with 23 bases separating them. Germline V gene data show CDR1 as SGHTS and CDR2 as YDEGEE. The CDR3 here is CASSPIPGHSLSEAFF. Here the CDR3 DNA reads TGTGCCAGCAGCCCGATACCCGGACACTCGCTTAGTGAAGCTTTCTTT. Supplemented by reference TRBV5-8 and TRBJ1-1, the full variable domain reads EAGVTQSPTHLIKTRGQQATLRCSPISGHTSVYWYQQALGLGLQFLLWYDEGEERNRGNFPPRFSGRQFPNYSSELNVNALELEDSALYLCASSPIPGHSLSEAFFGQGTRLTVV.

The chain employs TRBV11-3 and TRBJ1-2; 7 bases are shared with TRBD1. Unmatched junction bases numbered 4, after V lost 0 bases and J lost 6 bases. Per germline, CDR1 SGHNT and CDR2 YENEEA. The CDR3 has 14 residues. CDR3 region: CASSLDATGNGYTF. CDR3 DNA: TGTGCCAGCAGCTTAGACGCGACAGGGAATGGCTACACCTTC.

The chain couples TRBV19 to TRBJ1-5; tentative D call: TRBD1 (5 bases). From germline, CDR1 is LNHDA and CDR2 SQIVND (reference sequence). CDR3 length: 13 residues. The V and J ends lost 5 bases and 7 bases respectively, with 12 bases between them. The CDR3 DNA sequence: TGTGCCAGTAGTTTGGGGCTAAAACAGCCCCAGCATTTT. Protein: CASSLGLKQPQHF.

The rearrangement joins TRBV5-4 to TRBJ1-2, with unresolved D. CDR1 and CDR2 from the germline V gene are SGHNT and YYREEE (reference sequence). The CDR3 is 15 amino acids. The V and J ends lost 4 bases and 3 bases respectively, with 16 bases between them. DNA of the CDR3: TGTGCCAGCAGCCAATTCACGGGGAACGACTATGGCTACACCTTC. This codes for CASSQFTGNDYGYTF.

This clone was counted a single time. CDR3 DNA sequence: TGCGCCAGCAGCATAGAGGGACAACCTAGAAACACCATATATTTT. As protein: CASSIEGQPRNTIYF. This chain links TRBV5-1 with TRBJ1-3, with a weak D call TRBD1 (6 bases). The CDR3 sequence is 15 residues long. With 4 bases removed from V and 5 bases from J, the gap between germline ends came to 16 bases. The germline gives CDR1 SGHRS, CDR2 YFSETQ. The full variable domain, in which reference TRBV5-1 and TRBJ1-3 provide the parts outside the CDR3, is KAGVTQTPRYLIKTRGQQVTLSCSPISGHRSVSWYQQTPGQGLQFLFEYFSETQRNKGNFPGRFSGRQFSNSRSEMNVSTLELGDSALYLCASSIEGQPRNTIYFGEGSWLTVV.

V is TRBV2 and J is TRBJ2-5; TRBD2 matches at 7 bases. In germline, CDR1 is SNHLY, CDR2 FYNNEI. The CDR3 has 13 residues. The trim removed 8 bases at V and 3 bases at J, leaving 6 bases unmatched. The CDR3: CASRGGSKETQYF. DNA for the CDR3: TGTGCCAGCCGTGGCGGGAGTAAAGAGACCCAGTACTTC.

This sequence joins TRBV10-2 and TRBJ2-2; maybe TRBD2 (6 bases). Trimming took 1 base from V and 5 from J, leaving 14 bases between them. Germline V CDR1 and CDR2: WSHSY, SAAADI. This CDR3 comprises 16 residues. CDR3 loop: CASSEWESGGTGELFF. The CDR3 nucleotides read TGCGCCAGCAGTGAGTGGGAATCTGGGGGGACCGGGGAGCTGTTTTTT.

CDR3 coding DNA: TGTGCCTGGAGTGTACCGAGTGACTTGAACACTGAAGCTTTCTTT. Translation: CAWSVPSDLNTEAFF. V usage is TRBV30 and J usage is TRBJ1-1; D gene ambiguous. The germline gives CDR1 GTSNPN, CDR2 SVGIG (reference sequence). V was trimmed by 0 bases and J by 0 bases, leaving 11 bases between them. CDR3 length: 15 amino acids.

This CDR3 is CASSPSSYEQYF. The CDR3, as DNA: TGTGCCAGCTCTCCGAGCTCCTACGAGCAGTACTTC. The chain carries TRBV18 and TRBJ2-7, with D uncertain. This CDR3 spans 12 amino acids. Germline V gene sequence: CDR1 KGHSH, CDR2 LQKENI. Trimming pared 6 bases from V and 0 bases from J, leaving 6 bases between. Looking up the rest from reference TRBV18 and TRBJ2-7 gives the full variable domain: NAGVMQNPRHLVRRRGQEARLRCSPMKGHSHVYWYRQLPEEGLKFMVYLQKENIIDESGMPKERFSAEFPKEGPSILRIQQVVRGDSAAYFCASSPSSYEQYFGPGTRLTVT.

The chain joins TRBV7-3 to TRBJ2-6, with TRBD1 as a possible D gene (5 bases). Germline V gene data show CDR1 as SGHTA and CDR2 as FQGTGA. This CDR3 has 16 residues. Trimming cost V 3 bases and J 0 bases, with 9 bases left between them. CDR3 DNA: TGTGCCAGCAGCTTGAAGGGGTCCTCTGGGGCCAACGTCCTGACTTTC. Its protein is CASSLKGSSGANVLTF.

The J gene is TRBJ2-3, the V gene TRBV30; TRBD2 matches at 7 bases. The V gene end was trimmed by 5 bases and the J gene end by 4 bases; junction bases not matched to a gene: 6. CDR3 size: 13 residues. Germline lookup yields CDR1 GTSNPN and CDR2 SVGIG (reference sequence). This CDR3 is CAWDRRGADTQYF. The CDR3 DNA follows: TGTGCCTGGGATCGACGGGGGGCAGATACGCAGTATTTT. The full variable domain, completed using reference TRBV30 and TRBJ2-3, is SQTIHQWPATLVQPVGSPLSLECTVEGTSNPNLYWYRQAAGRGLQLLFYSVGIGQISSEVPQNLSASRPQDRQFILSSKKLLLSDSGFYLCAWDRRGADTQYFGPGTRLTVL.

The genes are TRBV7-6 and TRBJ2-7; TRBD1 matches at 12 bases. The CDR3 covers 14 residues. V lost 3 bases to trimming and J lost 4 bases; unmatched junction nucleotides: 1. Germline V gene sequence: CDR1 SGHVS, CDR2 FNYEAQ. This CDR3 reads CASSLGQGAYEQYF. CDR3 DNA sequence: TGTGCCAGCAGCTTGGGACAGGGGGCGTACGAGCAGTACTTC.

CDR3 residues: CASSSTGPKEKLFF. The CDR3 region has the DNA TGTGCCAGCAGCTCGACAGGGCCAAAGGAAAAACTGTTTTTT. The V call is TRBV5-6, the J call TRBJ1-4, with TRBD1 matching 7 bases. CDR1 and CDR2 from the germline V gene are SGHDT and YYEEEE. Trimming removed 3 bases from V and 8 bases from J; junction bases left unmatched: 7. The CDR3 is made up of 14 amino acids.

CDR3 nucleotide sequence: TGTGCCTGGAGTCTCGGGACTAGCGGGAGAGATACGCAGTATTTT. Encoded protein: CAWSLGTSGRDTQYF. The chain combines TRBV30 with TRBJ2-3, with 14 bases aligning to TRBD2. Germline lookup yields CDR1 GTSNPN and CDR2 SVGIG (reference sequence). There are 15 residues in the CDR3. V lost 2 bases and J lost 5; bases outside the gene matches: 3.

CDR3 region: CASSYDGSQETQYF. Written as DNA, the CDR3 is TGTGCCAGCAGTTACGATGGCAGTCAAGAGACCCAGTACTTC. The chain couples TRBV6-5 to TRBJ2-5; D gene ambiguous. Germline values: CDR1 MNHEY, CDR2 SVGAGI. The CDR3 length is 14 residues. V lost 2 bases and J 2 bases, leaving 9 bases between the germline ends.